These T cell receptor beta chains were read from a single sample in a study of blood T cells in healthy people across ages. One entry per CDR3 protein, called by TCRdb with MiXCR from the 5' RACE reads. The sample lists 650,000 to 1,000,000 distinct CDR3 sequences, 36% occurring once. Sequenced material: blood. The receptor set was obtained from a man in his late teens or twenties in good health. CDR3s include the opening cysteine and the closing phenylalanine or tryptophan. Fields, in order: V gene, clone size, D gene, J gene, CDR3 protein, CDR3 DNA. The D gene is left open where the match is weak. The size field is filled for only some rows; it gives once, few, many or a size class.

V: TRBV20-1
size: many
D: NA
J: TRBJ2-3
CDR3: CSASKGYTDTQYF
DNA: TGCAGTGCTAGTAAGGGTTACACAGATACGCAGTATTTT

V: TRBV20-1
size: NA
D: NA
J: TRBJ2-7
CDR3: CSAPDTHTYEQYF
DNA: TGCAGTGCCCCGGACACCCACACCTACGAGCAGTACTTC

V: TRBV29-1
size: many
D: NA
J: TRBJ2-3
CDR3: CSVEPSTDTQYF
DNA: TGCAGCGTTGAGCCTAGCACAGATACGCAGTATTTT

V: TRBV7-6
size: NA
D: NA
J: TRBJ2-3
CDR3: CASTPGRGMTDTQYF
DNA: TGTGCCAGCACCCCAGGTAGGGGGATGACAGATACGCAGTATTTT

V: TRBV12-3/TRBV12-4
size: few
D: NA
J: TRBJ1-2
CDR3: CASSLAGSRGYTF
DNA: TGTGCCAGCAGCCTCGCAGGGAGTCGCGGCTACACCTTC

V: TRBV7-2
size: NA
D: NA
J: TRBJ1-1
CDR3: CASSLDGVVTEAFF
DNA: TGTGCCAGCAGCTTAGACGGGGTTGTCACTGAAGCTTTCTTT

V: TRBV5-1
size: NA
D: NA
J: TRBJ1-1
CDR3: CASSGNPGGLNTEAFF
DNA: TGCGCCAGCAGCGGGAACCCGGGGGGCTTGAACACTGAAGCTTTCTTT

V: TRBV20-1
size: many
D: NA
J: TRBJ1-5
CDR3: CSALRRSGNQPQHF
DNA: TGCAGTGCCCTTAGGAGGTCGGGCAATCAGCCCCAGCATTTT

V: TRBV20-1
size: NA
D: NA
J: TRBJ1-4
CDR3: CSARGFGLGGEKLFF
DNA: TGCAGTGCTAGAGGTTTTGGGCTCGGAGGTGAAAAACTGTTTTTT

V: TRBV4-2
size: few
D: NA
J: TRBJ1-1
CDR3: CASSQLKGGTEAFF
DNA: TGTGCCAGCAGCCAGCTCAAGGGGGGAACTGAAGCTTTCTTT

V: TRBV5-6
size: NA
D: NA
J: TRBJ2-5
CDR3: CASSSFQETQYF
DNA: TGTGCCAGCAGCTCCTTTCAAGAGACCCAGTACTTC

V: TRBV4-2
size: many
D: NA
J: TRBJ2-3
CDR3: CASSQEFNGGIDTQYF
DNA: TGTGCCAGCAGCCAAGAGTTTAACGGGGGAATAGATACGCAGTATTTT

V: TRBV10-3
size: many
D: NA
J: TRBJ1-2
CDR3: CAISDEGGPYGYTF
DNA: TGTGCCATCAGTGATGAGGGAGGGCCCTATGGCTACACCTTC

V: TRBV6-1
size: NA
D: TRBD1
J: TRBJ1-1
CDR3: CASGDSRDTEAFF
DNA: TGTGCCAGCGGGGACAGTCGGGACACTGAAGCTTTCTTT

V: TRBV7-2
size: NA
D: NA
J: TRBJ1-1
CDR3: CASSRREGSEAFF
DNA: TGTGCCAGCAGCCGACGTGAGGGGTCTGAAGCTTTCTTT

V: TRBV7-2
size: NA
D: NA
J: TRBJ1-5
CDR3: CASSLAARTTNQPQHF
DNA: TGTGCCAGCAGCTTAGCGGCCAGAACCACCAATCAGCCCCAGCATTTT

V: TRBV25-1
size: NA
D: TRBD1
J: TRBJ1-1
CDR3: CASRMTGTDEEAFF
DNA: TGTGCCAGCCGAATGACCGGGACAGACGAAGAAGCTTTCTTT

V: TRBV9
size: many
D: NA
J: TRBJ2-7
CDR3: CASSVFGSYEQYF
DNA: TGTGCCAGCAGCGTATTCGGCTCCTACGAGCAGTACTTC

V: TRBV7-9
size: NA
D: TRBD1
J: TRBJ2-1
CDR3: CASSPAGQGRDEQFF
DNA: TGTGCCAGCAGCCCAGCCGGACAGGGGAGGGATGAGCAGTTCTTC

V: TRBV5-5
size: NA
D: NA
J: TRBJ2-1
CDR3: CACSLGLTGTRTYNEQFF
DNA: TGTGCCTGCAGCTTGGGTCTCACCGGGACGCGAACCTACAATGAGCAGTTCTTC

V: TRBV4-3
size: NA
D: TRBD2
J: TRBJ2-5
CDR3: CASSQDILAGEQETQYF
DNA: TGCGCCAGCAGCCAAGATATCCTAGCGGGGGAGCAAGAGACCCAGTACTTC

V: TRBV12-3/TRBV12-4
size: NA
D: NA
J: TRBJ2-3
CDR3: CASSLGQRQSTDAQYF
DNA: TGTGCCAGCAGTTTAGGCCAGCGGCAAAGCACAGATGCGCAGTATTTT

V: TRBV20-1
size: NA
D: TRBD2
J: TRBJ2-7
CDR3: CSARTLAGLTYNEQYF
DNA: TGCAGTGCTAGGACACTAGCGGGGCTAACCTACAATGAGCAGTACTTC

V: TRBV15
size: NA
D: TRBD1
J: TRBJ2-7
CDR3: CATSRDRGTGVYNEQYF
DNA: TGTGCCACCAGCAGGGACCGTGGGACAGGGGTCTACAATGAGCAGTACTTC

V: TRBV7-2
size: many
D: NA
J: TRBJ1-1
CDR3: CASSLASGNTEAFF
DNA: TGTGCCAGCAGCTTAGCGTCTGGGAACACTGAAGCTTTCTTT

V: TRBV20-1
size: few
D: TRBD1
J: TRBJ1-1
CDR3: CSARQGGNTEAFF
DNA: TGCAGTGCCCGACAGGGGGGGAACACTGAAGCTTTCTTT

V: TRBV27
size: NA
D: NA
J: TRBJ2-7
CDR3: CASSSSVYYEQYF
DNA: TGTGCCAGCAGTTCATCCGTATACTACGAGCAGTACTTC

V: TRBV2
size: few
D: TRBD2
J: TRBJ2-3
CDR3: CASSEALQRGGTDTQYF
DNA: TGTGCCAGCAGTGAAGCGCTTCAGCGGGGGGGCACAGATACGCAGTATTTT

V: TRBV29-1
size: NA
D: NA
J: TRBJ2-4
CDR3: CSVEELPSLGKNIQYF
DNA: TGCAGCGTTGAAGAGTTACCTAGCCTTGGCAAAAACATTCAGTACTTC

V: TRBV27
size: once
D: NA
J: TRBJ2-2
CDR3: CASKEPSGTGELFF
DNA: TGTGCCAGCAAGGAACCTTCGGGGACCGGGGAGCTGTTTTTT

V: TRBV6-6
size: NA
D: NA
J: TRBJ1-2
CDR3: CASRTGGALYGYTF
DNA: TGTGCCAGCAGGACGGGAGGTGCTCTCTATGGCTACACCTTC

V: TRBV12-3/TRBV12-4
size: many
D: NA
J: TRBJ2-7
CDR3: CASRRGSSYEQYF
DNA: TGTGCCAGCCGTAGGGGCAGCTCCTACGAGCAGTACTTC

V: TRBV6-5
size: few
D: NA
J: TRBJ2-1
CDR3: CASTETVNNEQFF
DNA: TGTGCCAGCACCGAAACAGTAAACAATGAGCAGTTCTTC

V: TRBV7-2
size: many
D: TRBD1
J: TRBJ1-2
CDR3: CASSLEGQQGDYGYTF
DNA: TGTGCCAGCAGCTTAGAGGGCCAGCAGGGGGACTATGGCTACACCTTC

V: TRBV7-2
size: NA
D: NA
J: TRBJ1-5
CDR3: CASSLARREPQHF
DNA: TGTGCCAGCAGCTTAGCCCGCCGGGAGCCCCAGCATTTT

V: TRBV9
size: NA
D: TRBD2
J: TRBJ2-3
CDR3: CASSVSGEAIDTQYF
DNA: TGTGCCAGCAGCGTCAGCGGGGAGGCGATAGATACGCAGTATTTT

V: TRBV20-1
size: NA
D: NA
J: TRBJ1-1
CDR3: CSARDLSAGNTEAFF
DNA: TGCAGTGCTAGAGATCTCAGTGCGGGGAACACTGAAGCTTTCTTT

V: TRBV5-6
size: NA
D: TRBD1
J: TRBJ2-7
CDR3: CASSQTGTVREQYF
DNA: TGTGCCAGCAGCCAGACCGGGACAGTTCGCGAGCAGTACTTC

V: TRBV12-3/TRBV12-4
size: NA
D: NA
J: TRBJ2-2
CDR3: CASSPPGRHTGELFF
DNA: TGTGCCAGCAGTCCGCCGGGACGGCACACCGGGGAGCTGTTTTTT

V: TRBV9
size: few
D: TRBD2
J: TRBJ2-1
CDR3: CASGAGGKNNEQFF
DNA: TGTGCCAGCGGAGCGGGGGGTAAAAACAATGAGCAGTTCTTC

V: TRBV15
size: NA
D: NA
J: TRBJ1-6
CDR3: CATSNLDGLSPLHF
DNA: TGTGCCACCAGCAACTTGGACGGTCTATCACCCCTCCACTTT

V: TRBV30
size: once
D: NA
J: TRBJ2-7
CDR3: CAWSVAYEQYF
DNA: TGTGCCTGGAGTGTAGCCTACGAGCAGTACTTC

V: TRBV27
size: few
D: NA
J: TRBJ2-2
CDR3: CASSLSVYRGAGELFF
DNA: TGTGCCAGCAGTTTATCGGTGTATAGAGGGGCCGGGGAGCTGTTTTTT

V: TRBV6-1
size: few
D: TRBD2
J: TRBJ2-5
CDR3: CASSDLASGDQETQYF
DNA: TGTGCCAGCAGTGATTTGGCTAGCGGGGACCAAGAGACCCAGTACTTC

V: TRBV20-1
size: NA
D: TRBD2
J: TRBJ2-5
CDR3: CSANLWASGDNEQYF
DNA: TGCAGTGCTAACCTCTGGGCTAGCGGGGACAATGAGCAGTACTTC

V: TRBV7-6
size: many
D: NA
J: TRBJ2-7
CDR3: CASSPGPQLTYEQYF
DNA: TGTGCCAGCAGCCCAGGGCCCCAACTTACCTACGAGCAGTACTTC

V: TRBV20-1
size: many
D: TRBD2
J: TRBJ2-1
CDR3: CSGTSGAYNEQFF
DNA: TGCAGTGGGACTAGCGGGGCGTACAATGAGCAGTTCTTC

V: TRBV9
size: many
D: NA
J: TRBJ2-7
CDR3: CASSPRWTETYEQYF
DNA: TGTGCCAGCAGCCCTCGATGGACCGAGACCTACGAGCAGTACTTC

V: TRBV7-3
size: NA
D: NA
J: TRBJ1-1
CDR3: CASSLETNTEAFF
DNA: TGTGCCAGCAGTTTGGAAACGAACACTGAAGCTTTCTTT

V: TRBV21-1
size: NA
D: NA
J: TRBJ2-3
CDR3: CASSFLDSCRLTDTQYF
DNA: TGTGCCAGCAGCTTTCTGGACTCGTGCCGCTTAACAGATACGCAGTATTTT